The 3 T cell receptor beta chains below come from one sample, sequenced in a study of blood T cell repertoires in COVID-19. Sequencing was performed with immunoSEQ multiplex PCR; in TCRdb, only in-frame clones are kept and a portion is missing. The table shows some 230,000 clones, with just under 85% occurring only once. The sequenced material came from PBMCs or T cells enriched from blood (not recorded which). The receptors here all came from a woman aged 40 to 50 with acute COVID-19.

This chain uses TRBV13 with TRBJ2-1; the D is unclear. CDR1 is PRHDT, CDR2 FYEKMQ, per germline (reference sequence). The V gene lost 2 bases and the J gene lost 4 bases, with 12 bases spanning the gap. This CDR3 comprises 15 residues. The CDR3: CASSLRSEIYNEQFF. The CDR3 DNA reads TGTGCCAGCAGCTTAAGGAGCGAAATTTACAATGAGCAGTTCTTC.

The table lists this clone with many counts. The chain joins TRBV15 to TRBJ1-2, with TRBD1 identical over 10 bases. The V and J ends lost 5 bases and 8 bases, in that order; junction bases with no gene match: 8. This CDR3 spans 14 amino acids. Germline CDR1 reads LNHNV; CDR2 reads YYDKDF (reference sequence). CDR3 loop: CATSGGQGFIGYTF. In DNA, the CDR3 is TGTGCCACCAGCGGGGGACAGGGGTTTATAGGCTACACCTTC.

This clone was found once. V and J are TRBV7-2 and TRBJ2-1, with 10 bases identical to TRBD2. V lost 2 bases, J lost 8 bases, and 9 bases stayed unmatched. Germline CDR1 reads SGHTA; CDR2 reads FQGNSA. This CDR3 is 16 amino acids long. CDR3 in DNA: TGTGCCAGCAGCTTACTTAGCGGGGGGACGGGCTATGAGCAGTTCTTC. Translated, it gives CASSLLSGGTGYEQFF.